This TCR beta chain was captured in a study of shared clonotypes between healthy human individuals. About the research overall: A donor's plate count was three for CD4 naive and three for CD4 memory; CD8 naive had two and CD8 memory one.

Trimming left V 5 bases short and J 2 bases short, with 10 bases between. Germline CDR1 reads SNHLY; CDR2 reads FYNNEI. The length of the CDR3 is 14 residues. Study outcomes and limitations: The sole specimen, blood, was sampled, and tissue repertoires likely differ.

On this clone: Its antigen remains unknown.

Authors' methods: There were no quality scores in the junction-only immunoSEQ sequences, so filtering differed. Data came from immunoSEQ multiplex PCR; TCRdb stores just in-frame clones and leaves some out. Clonal size and the V and J genes are those of that table, whereas D and trimming came from the DNA. The sample gives about 710,000 clones, roughly two thirds of which show up once; under 2% is in the top ten. Material for sequencing was memory CD4+ T cells sorted from blood. Described subset: CD45RA-negative fraction. The V and J genes are TRBV2 and TRBJ2-1; maybe TRBD2 (6 bases). This receptor was identified in a woman in her twenties or thirties in good health. DNA of the CDR3: TGTGCCAGCAGTCCCAGGACTACCTACAATGAGCAGTTCTTC. Translated: CASSPRTTYNEQFF.